This is a list of T cell receptor beta chains from one sample in a study of long-term antiretroviral therapy in people with HIV. The data were produced by immunoSEQ multiplex PCR, yet TCRdb's version contains in-frame clones alone and is incomplete. The table has 25,000 to 35,000 clones, roughly 89% seen once. Source: unsorted PBMCs, taken 0.4 years after starting antiretroviral therapy. These receptors came from a man between 18 and 29 years old with HIV. The CDR3 runs from the conserved cysteine through the conserved F or W. D genes are given only for firm matches. Size tells how often a clone was seen (once, few, many) or the class of an expanded clone, and some rows leave it out.

clone_size: once
v_call: TRBV19
d_call: TRBD1
cdr3_length: 15
j_call: TRBJ2-1
cdr3_aa: CASSTGTGAVNEQFF
cdr3_nt: TGTGCCAGTAGTACCGGGACAGGGGCAGTCAATGAGCAGTTCTTC

clone_size: -
v_call: TRBV6-5
d_call: TRBD1
cdr3_length: 16
j_call: TRBJ2-7
cdr3_aa: CASSYSSGQVFYEQYF
cdr3_nt: TGTGCCAGCAGTTACTCTTCGGGACAGGTCTTCTACGAGCAGTACTTC

clone_size: -
v_call: TRBV7-9
d_call: TRBD2
cdr3_length: 14
j_call: TRBJ2-1
cdr3_aa: CACLGSGSQEEQFF
cdr3_nt: TGTGCCTGCTTGGGTAGCGGGAGCCAAGAGGAGCAGTTCTTC

clone_size: once
v_call: TRBV27
d_call: -
cdr3_length: 15
j_call: TRBJ1-2
cdr3_aa: CASSLSPGEVYGYTF
cdr3_nt: TGTGCCAGCAGTTTATCGCCAGGGGAGGTCTATGGCTACACCTTC

clone_size: few
v_call: TRBV6-5
d_call: TRBD1
cdr3_length: 14
j_call: TRBJ2-7
cdr3_aa: CASSYSGQTYEQYF
cdr3_nt: TGTGCCAGCAGTTACTCGGGACAGACCTACGAGCAGTACTTC

clone_size: few
v_call: TRBV6-4
d_call: TRBD1
cdr3_length: 15
j_call: TRBJ2-2
cdr3_aa: CASSDTDRGRGELFF
cdr3_nt: TGTGCCAGCAGTGACACCGACAGGGGCCGCGGGGAGCTGTTTTTT

clone_size: few
v_call: TRBV28
d_call: -
cdr3_length: 14
j_call: TRBJ2-7
cdr3_aa: CASSLTAALDEQYF
cdr3_nt: TGTGCCAGCAGTCTGACTGCAGCTTTGGACGAGCAGTACTTC

clone_size: -
v_call: TRBV4-1
d_call: TRBD2
cdr3_length: 15
j_call: TRBJ2-7
cdr3_aa: CASSQGLAGGLEQYF
cdr3_nt: TGCGCCAGCAGCCAGGGCCTAGCGGGAGGGCTCGAGCAGTACTTC

clone_size: -
v_call: TRBV9
d_call: -
cdr3_length: 17
j_call: TRBJ2-3
cdr3_aa: CASSVEGGILSTDTQYF
cdr3_nt: TGTGCCAGCAGCGTAGAAGGAGGGATACTTAGCACAGATACGCAGTATTTT

clone_size: few
v_call: TRBV28
d_call: -
cdr3_length: 14
j_call: TRBJ1-1
cdr3_aa: CASSLSYMNTEAFF
cdr3_nt: TGTGCCAGCAGTTTGAGTTACATGAACACTGAAGCTTTCTTT

clone_size: -
v_call: TRBV29-1
d_call: -
cdr3_length: 11
j_call: TRBJ2-7
cdr3_aa: CSVGGSYEQYF
cdr3_nt: TGCAGCGTTGGGGGCAGCTACGAGCAGTACTTC

clone_size: few
v_call: TRBV19
d_call: TRBD1
cdr3_length: 15
j_call: TRBJ1-2
cdr3_aa: CATKHRDRWSVGYTF
cdr3_nt: TGTGCCACTAAACACCGGGACAGGTGGTCGGTTGGCTACACCTTC

clone_size: -
v_call: TRBV5-4
d_call: -
cdr3_length: 18
j_call: TRBJ1-3
cdr3_aa: CASTKTLDYSSSGNTIYF
cdr3_nt: TGTGCCAGCACCAAAACCCTGGACTACTCTAGCTCTGGAAACACCATATATTTT

clone_size: -
v_call: TRBV27
d_call: TRBD1
cdr3_length: 15
j_call: TRBJ1-1
cdr3_aa: CASSLSGQGVTEAFF
cdr3_nt: TGTGCCAGCAGTTTATCGGGACAGGGGGTCACTGAAGCTTTCTTT

clone_size: -
v_call: TRBV9
d_call: -
cdr3_length: 15
j_call: TRBJ1-1
cdr3_aa: CASSVSQGLNTEAFF
cdr3_nt: TGTGCCAGCAGCGTCTCCCAGGGCCTCAACACTGAAGCTTTCTTT

clone_size: -
v_call: TRBV7-9
d_call: TRBD2
cdr3_length: 15
j_call: TRBJ2-7
cdr3_aa: CASSTAGGLSYEQYF
cdr3_nt: TGTGCCAGCAGCACAGCCGGGGGGTTGTCGTACGAGCAGTACTTC

clone_size: -
v_call: TRBV5-1
d_call: -
cdr3_length: 13
j_call: TRBJ1-1
cdr3_aa: CASSLVTNTEAFF
cdr3_nt: TGCGCCAGCAGCTTGGTCACCAACACTGAAGCTTTCTTT

clone_size: -
v_call: TRBV28
d_call: -
cdr3_length: 12
j_call: TRBJ2-1
cdr3_aa: CASSLGADEQFF
cdr3_nt: TGTGCCAGCAGTTTGGGGGCCGATGAGCAGTTCTTC